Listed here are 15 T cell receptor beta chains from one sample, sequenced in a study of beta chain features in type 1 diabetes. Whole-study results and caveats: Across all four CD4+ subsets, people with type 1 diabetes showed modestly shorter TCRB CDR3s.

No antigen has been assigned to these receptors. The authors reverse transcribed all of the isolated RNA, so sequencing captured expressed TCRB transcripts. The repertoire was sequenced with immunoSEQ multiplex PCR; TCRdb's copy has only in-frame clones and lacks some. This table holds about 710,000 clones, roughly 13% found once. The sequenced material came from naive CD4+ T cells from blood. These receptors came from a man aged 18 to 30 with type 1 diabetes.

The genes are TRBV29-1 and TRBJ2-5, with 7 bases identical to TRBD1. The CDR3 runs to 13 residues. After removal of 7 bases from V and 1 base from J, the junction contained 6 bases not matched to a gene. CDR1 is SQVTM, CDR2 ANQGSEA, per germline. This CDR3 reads CSARTGPQETQYF. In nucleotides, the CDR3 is TGCAGCGCCCGGACAGGCCCCCAAGAGACCCAGTACTTC.

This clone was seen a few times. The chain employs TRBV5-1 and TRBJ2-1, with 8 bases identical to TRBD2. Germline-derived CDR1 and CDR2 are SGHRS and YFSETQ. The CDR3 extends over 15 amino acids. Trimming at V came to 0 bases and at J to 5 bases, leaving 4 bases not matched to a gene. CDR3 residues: CASSLVAGGHNEQFF. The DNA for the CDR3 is TGCGCCAGCAGCTTGGTGGCGGGAGGTCACAATGAGCAGTTCTTC.

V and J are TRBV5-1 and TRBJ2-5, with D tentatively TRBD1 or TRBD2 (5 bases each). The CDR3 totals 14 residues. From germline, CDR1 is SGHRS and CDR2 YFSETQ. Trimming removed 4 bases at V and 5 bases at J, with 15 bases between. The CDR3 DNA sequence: TGCGCCAGCAGCCCCGGGACGGCAACGGAGACCCAGTACTTC. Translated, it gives CASSPGTATETQYF.

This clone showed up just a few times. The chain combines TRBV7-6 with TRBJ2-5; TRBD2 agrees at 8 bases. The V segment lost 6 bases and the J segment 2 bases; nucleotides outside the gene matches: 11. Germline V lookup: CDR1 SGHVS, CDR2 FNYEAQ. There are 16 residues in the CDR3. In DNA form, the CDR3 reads TGTGCCAGCAGGAACCGTGGCGGGAGGCTACAAGAGACCCAGTACTTC. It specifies CASRNRGGRLQETQYF.

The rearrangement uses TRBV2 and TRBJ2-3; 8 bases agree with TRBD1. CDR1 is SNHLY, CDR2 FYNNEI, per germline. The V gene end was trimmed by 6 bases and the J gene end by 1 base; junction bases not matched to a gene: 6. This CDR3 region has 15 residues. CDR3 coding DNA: TGTGCCAGCAGCATGGACAGGGCTGGCACAGATACGCAGTATTTT. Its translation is CASSMDRAGTDTQYF.

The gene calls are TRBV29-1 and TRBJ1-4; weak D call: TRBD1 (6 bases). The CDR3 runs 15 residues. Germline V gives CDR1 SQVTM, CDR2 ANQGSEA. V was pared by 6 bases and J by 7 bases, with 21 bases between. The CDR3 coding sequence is TGCAGCGTCATCGGGGGGGGCCAAGTGGGTGAAAAACTGTTTTTT. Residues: CSVIGGGQVGEKLFF.

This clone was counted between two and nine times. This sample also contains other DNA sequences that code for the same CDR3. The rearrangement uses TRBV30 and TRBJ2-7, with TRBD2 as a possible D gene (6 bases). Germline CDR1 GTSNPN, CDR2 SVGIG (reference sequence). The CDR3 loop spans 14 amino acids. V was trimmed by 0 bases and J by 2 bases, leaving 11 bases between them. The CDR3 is CAWSVLAGTYEQYF. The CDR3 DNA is TGTGCCTGGAGTGTACTTGCGGGGACCTACGAGCAGTACTTC.

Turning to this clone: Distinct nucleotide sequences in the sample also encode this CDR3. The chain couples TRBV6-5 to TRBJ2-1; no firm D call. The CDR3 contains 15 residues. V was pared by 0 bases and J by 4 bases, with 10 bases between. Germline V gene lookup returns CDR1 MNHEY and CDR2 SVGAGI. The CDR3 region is CASSYSPTSYNEQFF. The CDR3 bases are TGTGCCAGCAGTTACTCTCCGACTTCTTACAATGAGCAGTTCTTC.

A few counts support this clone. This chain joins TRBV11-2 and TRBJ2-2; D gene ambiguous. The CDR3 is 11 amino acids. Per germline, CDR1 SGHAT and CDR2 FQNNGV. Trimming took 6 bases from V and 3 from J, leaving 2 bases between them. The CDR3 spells CASSYTGELFF. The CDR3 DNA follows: TGTGCCAGCAGTTACACCGGGGAGCTGTTTTTT.

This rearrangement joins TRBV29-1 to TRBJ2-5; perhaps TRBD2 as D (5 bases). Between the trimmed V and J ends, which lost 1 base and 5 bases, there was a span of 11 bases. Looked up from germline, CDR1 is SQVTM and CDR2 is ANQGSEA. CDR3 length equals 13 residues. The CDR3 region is CSVEAAGWETQYF. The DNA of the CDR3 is TGCAGCGTTGAAGCGGCGGGCTGGGAGACCCAGTACTTC.

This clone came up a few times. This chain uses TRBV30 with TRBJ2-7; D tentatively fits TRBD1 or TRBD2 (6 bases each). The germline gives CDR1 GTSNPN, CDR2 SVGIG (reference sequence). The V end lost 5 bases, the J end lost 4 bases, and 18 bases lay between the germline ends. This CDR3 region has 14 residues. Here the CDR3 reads CAWSRPGARYEQYF. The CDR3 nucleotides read TGTGCCTGGTCCCGCCCGGGGGCGCGGTACGAGCAGTACTTC.

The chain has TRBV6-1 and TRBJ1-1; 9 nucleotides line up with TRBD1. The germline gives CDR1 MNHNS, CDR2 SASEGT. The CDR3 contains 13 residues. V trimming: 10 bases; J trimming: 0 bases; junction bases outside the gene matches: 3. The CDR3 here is CATDRGMNTEAFF. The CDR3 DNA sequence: TGTGCCACCGACAGGGGGATGAACACTGAAGCTTTCTTT.

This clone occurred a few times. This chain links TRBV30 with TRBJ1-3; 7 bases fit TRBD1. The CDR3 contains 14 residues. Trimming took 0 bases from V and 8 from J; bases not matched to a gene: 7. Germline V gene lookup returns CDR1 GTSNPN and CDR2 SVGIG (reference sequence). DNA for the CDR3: TGTGCCTGGAGTGTTGGCGCAGGGGGGTACACCATATATTTT. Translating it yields CAWSVGAGGYTIYF.

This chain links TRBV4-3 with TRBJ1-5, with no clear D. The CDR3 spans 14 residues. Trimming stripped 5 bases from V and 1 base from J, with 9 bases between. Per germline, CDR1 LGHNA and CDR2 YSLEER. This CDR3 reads CASSSKVSNQPQHF. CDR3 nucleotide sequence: TGCGCCAGCAGCAGCAAGGTGAGCAATCAGCCCCAGCATTTT.

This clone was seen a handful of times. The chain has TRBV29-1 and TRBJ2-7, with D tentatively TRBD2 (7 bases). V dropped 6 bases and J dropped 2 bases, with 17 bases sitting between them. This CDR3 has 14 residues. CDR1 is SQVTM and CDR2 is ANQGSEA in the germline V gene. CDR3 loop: CSVDPRGDTYEQYF. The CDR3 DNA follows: TGCAGCGTCGACCCCCGGGGGGACACCTACGAGCAGTACTTC.